One T cell receptor beta chain is described in this entry. In the study's own analysis: The authors estimated nucleated cell counts from reference gene primer amplification. The method was immunoSEQ multiplex PCR; TCRdb's version includes in-frame clones alone and lacks a portion of them. The D gene and trimming were derived from the DNA, and the V and J assignments and clone size from that table. The top ten clones hold roughly 5% of a sample with under 200,000 clones, 85% of them seen once. The CDR3 sequence is 12 residues long. This record belongs to a study of blood T cell repertoires in COVID-19. Study in general: Italy, Spain and the United States were the sources of the convalescent and acute COVID-19 samples.

The rearrangement uses TRBV21-1 and TRBJ2-7; TRBD1 reflects the table's D call only, with no check against the DNA. TRBV21-1 is deemed a pseudogene. The receptor was isolated from a woman aged 45 to 65 with COVID-19, enrolled during active disease. The specimen was peripheral blood. CDR3 nucleotide sequence: TGTGCCAGCAGCGGACAGGGGAACGAGCAGTACTTC. Translation gives CASSGQGNEQYF.